This T cell receptor beta chain was documented in a study of blood T cell repertoires in COVID-19. The assay was immunoSEQ multiplex PCR, and TCRdb's table has in-frame clones only and misses some. The table lists about 59,000 clones, more than 80% of them singletons. V trimming: 2 bases; J trimming: 6 bases; junction bases outside the gene matches: 2. The CDR3 has 14 residues. Germline V gene lookup returns CDR1 LNHDA and CDR2 SQIVND (reference sequence). V usage is TRBV19 and J usage is TRBJ1-5; 9 bases match TRBD1. The sequence came from a man of 80 years or more with acute or convalescent COVID-19. The material sequenced was peripheral blood. CDR3 residues: CASSIRTGVQPQHF. The DNA for the CDR3 is TGTGCCAGTAGTATAAGGACAGGGGTTCAGCCCCAGCATTTT.